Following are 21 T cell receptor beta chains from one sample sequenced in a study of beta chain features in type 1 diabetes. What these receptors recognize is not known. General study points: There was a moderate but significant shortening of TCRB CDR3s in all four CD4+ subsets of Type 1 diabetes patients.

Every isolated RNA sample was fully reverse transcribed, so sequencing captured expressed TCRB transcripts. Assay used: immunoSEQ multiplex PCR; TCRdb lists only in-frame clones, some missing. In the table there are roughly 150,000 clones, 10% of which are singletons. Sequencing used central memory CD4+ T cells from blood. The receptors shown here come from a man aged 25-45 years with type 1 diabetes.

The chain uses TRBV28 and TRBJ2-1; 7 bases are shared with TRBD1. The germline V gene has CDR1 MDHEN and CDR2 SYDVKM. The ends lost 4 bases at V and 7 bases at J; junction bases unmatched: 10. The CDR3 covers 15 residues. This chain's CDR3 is CASSSNRGAFNEQFF. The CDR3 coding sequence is TGTGCCAGCAGTTCTAACAGGGGAGCCTTTAATGAGCAGTTCTTC. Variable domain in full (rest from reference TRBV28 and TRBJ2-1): DVKVTQSSRYLVKRTGEKVFLECVQDMDHENMFWYRQDPGLGLRLIYFSYDVKMKEKGDIPEGYSVSREKKERFSLILESASTNQTSMYLCASSSNRGAFNEQFFGPGTRLTVL.

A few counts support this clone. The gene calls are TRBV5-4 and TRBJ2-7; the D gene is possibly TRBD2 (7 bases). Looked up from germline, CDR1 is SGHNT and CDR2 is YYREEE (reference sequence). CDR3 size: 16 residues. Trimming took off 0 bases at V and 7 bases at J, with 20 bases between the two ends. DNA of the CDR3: TGTGCCAGCAGCTTGGGAGGGGGTTATGAAGCGGGGGAGCAGTACTTC. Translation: CASSLGGGYEAGEQYF. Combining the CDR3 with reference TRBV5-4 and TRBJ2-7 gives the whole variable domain ETGVTQSPTHLIKTRGQQVTLRCSSQSGHNTVSWYQQALGQGPQFIFQYYREEENGRGNFPPRFSGLQFPNYSSELNVNALELDDSALYLCASSLGGGYEAGEQYFGPGTRLTVT.

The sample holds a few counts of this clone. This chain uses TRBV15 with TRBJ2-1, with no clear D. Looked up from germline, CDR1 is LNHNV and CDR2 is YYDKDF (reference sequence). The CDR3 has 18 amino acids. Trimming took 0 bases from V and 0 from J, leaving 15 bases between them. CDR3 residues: CATSRDTQRQSSYNEQFF. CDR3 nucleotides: TGTGCCACCAGCAGAGATACCCAGAGACAAAGCTCCTACAATGAGCAGTTCTTC.

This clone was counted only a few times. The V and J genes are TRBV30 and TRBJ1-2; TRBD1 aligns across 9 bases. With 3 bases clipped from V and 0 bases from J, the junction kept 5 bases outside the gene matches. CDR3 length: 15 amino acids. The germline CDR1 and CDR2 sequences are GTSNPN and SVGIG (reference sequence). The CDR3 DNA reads TGTGCCTGGAGGGGAAGGACAGGGGCTAACTATGGCTACACCTTC. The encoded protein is CAWRGRTGANYGYTF.

CDR3 amino acids: CASSQAGGYEQYF. CDR3 DNA sequence: TGTGCCAGCAGCCAAGCGGGAGGCTACGAGCAGTACTTC. V and J are TRBV7-9 and TRBJ2-7, with 9 bases matching TRBD2. Unmatched junction bases numbered 2, after V lost 5 bases and J lost 3 bases. Looked up from germline, CDR1 is SEHNR and CDR2 is FQNEAQ (reference sequence). The CDR3 has 13 residues.

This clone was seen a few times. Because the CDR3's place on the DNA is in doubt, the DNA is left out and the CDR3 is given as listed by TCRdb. The CDR3 reads CASSTSRVNQETQYF. This rearrangement joins TRBV28 to TRBJ2-5; TRBD2, the table's D call, was not compared with the DNA. A total of 15 residues make up the CDR3, ends included. Germline-derived CDR1 and CDR2 are MDHEN and SYDVKM.

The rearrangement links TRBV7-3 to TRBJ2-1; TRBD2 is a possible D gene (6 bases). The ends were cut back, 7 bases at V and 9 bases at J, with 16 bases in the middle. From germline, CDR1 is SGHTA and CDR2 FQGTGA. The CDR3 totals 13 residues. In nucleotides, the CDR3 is TGTGCCAGCACCCCTGGGGCAGCGGGTGAGCAGTTCTTC. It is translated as CASTPGAAGEQFF.

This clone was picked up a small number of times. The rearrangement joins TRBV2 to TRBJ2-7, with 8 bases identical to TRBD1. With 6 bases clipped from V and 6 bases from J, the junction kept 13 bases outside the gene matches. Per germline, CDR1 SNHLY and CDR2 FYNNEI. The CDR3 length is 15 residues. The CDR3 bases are TGTGCCAGCAGCCCTGAGACAGGGGAATTAATCGAGCAGTACTTC. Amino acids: CASSPETGELIEQYF.

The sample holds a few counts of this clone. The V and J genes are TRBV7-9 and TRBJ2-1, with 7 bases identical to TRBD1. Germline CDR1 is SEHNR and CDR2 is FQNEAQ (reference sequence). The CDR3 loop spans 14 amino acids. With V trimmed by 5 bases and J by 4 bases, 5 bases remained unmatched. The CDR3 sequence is CASSPEGAYNEQFF. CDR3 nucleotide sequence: TGTGCCAGCAGCCCTGAGGGGGCGTACAATGAGCAGTTCTTC.

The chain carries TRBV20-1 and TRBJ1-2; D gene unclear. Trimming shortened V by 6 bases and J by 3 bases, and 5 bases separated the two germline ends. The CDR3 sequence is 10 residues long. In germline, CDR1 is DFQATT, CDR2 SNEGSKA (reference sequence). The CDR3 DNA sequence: TGCAGTGCCTTCGACTATGGCTACACCTTC. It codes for CSAFDYGYTF.

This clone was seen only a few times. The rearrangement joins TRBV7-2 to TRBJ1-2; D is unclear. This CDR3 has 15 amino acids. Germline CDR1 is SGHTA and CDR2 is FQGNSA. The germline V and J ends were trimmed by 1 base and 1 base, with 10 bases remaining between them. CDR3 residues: CASSLEWANNYGYTF. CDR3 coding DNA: TGTGCCAGCAGCTTAGAGTGGGCCAATAACTATGGCTACACCTTC. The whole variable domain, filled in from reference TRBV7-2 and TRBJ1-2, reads GAGVSQSPSNKVTEKGKDVELRCDPISGHTALYWYRQSLGQGLEFLIYFQGNSAPDKSGLPSDRFSAERTGGSVSTLTIQRTQQEDSAVYLCASSLEWANNYGYTFGSGTRLTVV.

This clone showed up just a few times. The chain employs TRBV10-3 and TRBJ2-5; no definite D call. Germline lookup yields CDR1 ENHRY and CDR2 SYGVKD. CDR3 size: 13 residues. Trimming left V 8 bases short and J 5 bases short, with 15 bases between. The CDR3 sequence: CAIGIRERETQYF. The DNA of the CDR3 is TGTGCCATCGGTATCCGCGAACGGGAGACCCAGTACTTC.

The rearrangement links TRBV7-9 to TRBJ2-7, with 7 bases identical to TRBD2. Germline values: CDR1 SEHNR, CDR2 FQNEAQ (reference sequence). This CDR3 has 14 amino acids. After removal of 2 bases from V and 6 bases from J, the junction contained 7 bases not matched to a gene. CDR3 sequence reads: CASSLRGGEGEQYF. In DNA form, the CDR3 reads TGTGCCAGCAGCTTAAGAGGAGGGGAGGGCGAGCAGTACTTC.

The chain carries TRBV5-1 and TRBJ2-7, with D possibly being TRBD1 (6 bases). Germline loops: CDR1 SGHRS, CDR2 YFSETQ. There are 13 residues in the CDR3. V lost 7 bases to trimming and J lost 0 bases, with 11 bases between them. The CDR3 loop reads CASGGPDSYEQYF. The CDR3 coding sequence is TGCGCCAGCGGGGGCCCAGACTCCTACGAGCAGTACTTC.

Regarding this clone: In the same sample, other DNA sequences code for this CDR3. DNA for the CDR3: TGCGCCAGCAGCTTGGAAGCTAGCGGCTACAATGAGCAGTTCTTC. Its protein product is CASSLEASGYNEQFF. The genes are TRBV5-1 and TRBJ2-1; 7 bases match TRBD2. The CDR3 runs 15 residues. CDR1 is SGHRS and CDR2 is YFSETQ in the germline V gene. V trimming: 0 bases; J trimming: 3 bases; junction bases outside the gene matches: 3.

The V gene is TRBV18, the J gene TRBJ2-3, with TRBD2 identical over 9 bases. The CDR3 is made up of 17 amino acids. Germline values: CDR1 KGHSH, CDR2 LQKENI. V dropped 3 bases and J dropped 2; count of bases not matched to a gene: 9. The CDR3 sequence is CASSPSPASGNTDTQYF. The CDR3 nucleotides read TGTGCCAGCTCACCCTCTCCGGCTAGCGGGAACACAGATACGCAGTATTTT. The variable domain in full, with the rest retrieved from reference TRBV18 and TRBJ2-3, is NAGVMQNPRHLVRRRGQEARLRCSPMKGHSHVYWYRQLPEEGLKFMVYLQKENIIDESGMPKERFSAEFPKEGPSILRIQQVVRGDSAAYFCASSPSPASGNTDTQYFGPGTRLTVL.

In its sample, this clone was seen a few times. As DNA, the CDR3 is TGCGCCAGCAGCCAAGAAGGTCCCCAGCGCACGAACACCGGGGAGCTGTTTTTT. It yields the protein CASSQEGPQRTNTGELFF. The rearrangement links TRBV4-3 to TRBJ2-2, with no clear D. This CDR3 spans 18 amino acids. Germline-derived CDR1 and CDR2 are LGHNA and YSLEER. The V and J ends lost 0 bases and 0 bases respectively, with 14 bases between them.

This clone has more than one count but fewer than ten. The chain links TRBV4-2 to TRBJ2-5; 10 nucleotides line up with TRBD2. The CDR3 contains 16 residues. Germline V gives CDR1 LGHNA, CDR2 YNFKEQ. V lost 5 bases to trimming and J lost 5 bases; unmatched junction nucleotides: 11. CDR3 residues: CASSSTSGFGAETQYF. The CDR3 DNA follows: TGTGCCAGCAGCTCGACTAGCGGGTTTGGGGCGGAGACCCAGTACTTC.

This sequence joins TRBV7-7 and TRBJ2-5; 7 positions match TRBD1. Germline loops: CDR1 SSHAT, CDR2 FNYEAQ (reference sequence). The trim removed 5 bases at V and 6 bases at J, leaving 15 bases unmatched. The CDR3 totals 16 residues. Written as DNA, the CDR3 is TGTGCCAGCAGCCCCCGGACAGGAATGATGGTGAAGACCCAGTACTTC. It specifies CASSPRTGMMVKTQYF.

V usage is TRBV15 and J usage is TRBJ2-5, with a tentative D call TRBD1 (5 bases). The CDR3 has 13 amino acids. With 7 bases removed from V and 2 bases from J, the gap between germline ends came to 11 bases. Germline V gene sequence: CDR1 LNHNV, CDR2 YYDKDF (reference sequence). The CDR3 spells CATKMDTQETQYF. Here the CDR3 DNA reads TGTGCCACCAAGATGGACACTCAAGAGACCCAGTACTTC. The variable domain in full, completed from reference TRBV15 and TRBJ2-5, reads DAMVIQNPRYQVTQFGKPVTLSCSQTLNHNVMYWYQQKSSQAPKLLFHYYDKDFNNEADTPDNFQSRRPNTSFCFLDIRSPGLGDTAMYLCATKMDTQETQYFGPGTRLLVL.

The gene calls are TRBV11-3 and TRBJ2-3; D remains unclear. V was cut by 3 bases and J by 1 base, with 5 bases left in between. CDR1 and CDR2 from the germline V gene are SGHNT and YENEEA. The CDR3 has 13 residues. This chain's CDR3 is CASSFGRTDTQYF. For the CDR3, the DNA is TGTGCCAGCAGCTTTGGGCGCACAGATACGCAGTATTTT.